This T cell receptor (beta chain) was obtained from a study of blood T cell repertoires in COVID-19. About the research overall: Acute and convalescent COVID-19 samples came from the United States, Italy and Spain.

Authors' methods: How many nucleated cells were present was estimated from reference gene primer amplification. Data came from immunoSEQ multiplex PCR; TCRdb stores just in-frame clones and leaves some out. The V and J calls and clone size were taken over from that table, and D and trimming were inferred from the DNA. Of more than 250,000 clones in the sample, 86% were seen once. CDR3 length: 16 residues. Germline CDR1 and CDR2: LGHDT and YNNKEL (reference sequence). Losses at the gene ends were 5 bases for V and 3 bases for J; bases not matched to a gene: 10. The TCR sequence derives from a woman aged 25-40 years who had recovered from COVID-19. This rearrangement joins TRBV3-1 (or the pseudogene TRBV3-2) to TRBJ2-5; 9 bases fit TRBD1. Sequencing input: peripheral blood. CDR3 sequence: CASSSGTGYGEETQYF. The CDR3 DNA reads as TGTGCCAGCAGCTCCGGGACAGGGTACGGGGAAGAGACCCAGTACTTC.